This T cell receptor (beta chain) was recorded in a study of blood T cell repertoires in COVID-19. About the research overall: COVID-19 samples collected from the United States, Italy and Spain covered acute and convalescent phases. PBMCs, B-cell-depleted T cells, or T cells provided the cDNA or gDNA that made up the material.

As originally analysed: Reference gene primer amplification in the assay estimated nucleated cell counts. Only in-frame clones appear in the TCRdb table, and some are missing; sequencing was by immunoSEQ multiplex PCR. V, J and clone size were drawn from that table, and D and trimming were deduced from the DNA. The sample consists of about 200,000 clones, roughly four fifths of them appearing once. Specimen: peripheral blood. The sequence derives from a woman in her 40s with acute or convalescent COVID-19.

The CDR3 loop is CASSLSGGAFLIADTQYF. The CDR3 DNA reads as TGTGCCAGCAGCTTAAGCGGGGGGGCCTTTCTGATCGCAGATACGCAGTATTTT. The V gene is TRBV11-2, the J gene TRBJ2-3, with TRBD2 matching over 10 bases. V shed 2 bases, J shed 4 bases, and the junction held 12 bases outside the gene matches. The CDR3 totals 18 residues. Germline CDR1 reads SGHAT; CDR2 reads FQNNGV.